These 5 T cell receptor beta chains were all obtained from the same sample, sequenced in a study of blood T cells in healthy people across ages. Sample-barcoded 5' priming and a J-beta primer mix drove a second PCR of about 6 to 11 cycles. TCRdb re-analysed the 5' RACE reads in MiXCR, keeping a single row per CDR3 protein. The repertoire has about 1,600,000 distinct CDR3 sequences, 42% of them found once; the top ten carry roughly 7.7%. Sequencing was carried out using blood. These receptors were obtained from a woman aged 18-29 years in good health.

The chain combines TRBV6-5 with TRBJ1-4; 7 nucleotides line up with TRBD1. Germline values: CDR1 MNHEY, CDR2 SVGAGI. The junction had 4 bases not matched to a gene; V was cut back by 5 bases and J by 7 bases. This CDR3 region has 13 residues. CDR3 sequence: CASSKNRGEKLFF. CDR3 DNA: TGTGCCAGCAGTAAGAACAGGGGTGAAAAACTGTTTTTT.

The CDR3 region is CASSVFTGDEQFF. CDR3 in DNA: TGTGCCAGCAGCGTGTTTACAGGGGATGAGCAGTTCTTC. V usage is TRBV7-2 and J usage is TRBJ2-1; 7 bases are a match to TRBD1. V shed 5 bases, J shed 8 bases, and the junction held 6 bases outside the gene matches. This CDR3 contains 13 residues. The V gene's germline CDR1 is SGHTA and CDR2 FQGNSA.

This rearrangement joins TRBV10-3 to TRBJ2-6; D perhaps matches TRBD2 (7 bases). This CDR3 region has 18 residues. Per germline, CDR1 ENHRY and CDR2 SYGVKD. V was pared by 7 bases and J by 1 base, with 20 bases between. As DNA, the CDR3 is TGTGCCATCAATGCTATGGGGGGGCCCTATTCTGGGGCCAACGTCCTGACTTTC. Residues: CAINAMGGPYSGANVLTF.

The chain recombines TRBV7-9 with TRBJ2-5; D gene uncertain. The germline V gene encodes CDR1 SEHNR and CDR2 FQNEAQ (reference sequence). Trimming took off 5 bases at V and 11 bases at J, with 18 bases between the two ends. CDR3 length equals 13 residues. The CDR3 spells CASSPETNEEQYF. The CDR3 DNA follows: TGTGCCAGCAGCCCAGAGACCAATGAGGAGCAGTACTTC.

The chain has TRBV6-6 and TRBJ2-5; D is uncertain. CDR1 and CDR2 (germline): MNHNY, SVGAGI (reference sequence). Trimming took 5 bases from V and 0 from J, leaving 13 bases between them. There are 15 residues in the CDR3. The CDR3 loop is CASSPASRDQETQYF. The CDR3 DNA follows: TGTGCCAGCAGTCCAGCCTCCCGGGACCAAGAGACCCAGTACTTC.